This T cell receptor (beta chain) was identified in a study of cytomegalovirus exposure and HLA in healthy donors. Findings and caveats of the study: Across donors, sequencing depth was assumed by presence/absence analyses to be roughly uniform.

PCR involved 60 Vbeta and 13 Jbeta primers. Clones were sequenced by immunoSEQ multiplex PCR, and TCRdb holds only the in-frame ones, with some missing. The sample contains 150,000 to 200,000 clones, about four fifths of which appear only once. Concerning this clone itself: The antigen is undetermined.

The material sequenced was PBMCs. This TCR came from a man younger than 30 in good health and CMV-seronegative.

CDR3 bases: TGTGCCAGCAGCGGTTTGGCTCAGGGCCGTAGATCCTTCCACGAGCAGTACTTC. This sequence encodes CASSGLAQGRRSFHEQYF. The chain combines TRBV5-4 with TRBJ2-7, with D possibly matching TRBD1 (5 bases). The germline V gene encodes CDR1 SGHNT and CDR2 YYREEE (reference sequence). Trimming removed 4 bases from V and 5 bases from J, with 28 bases in between. The CDR3 spans 18 residues.